The sequence of this T cell receptor beta chain was determined in a study of radiotherapy plus CTLA-4 blockade in lung cancer. TCRdb keeps only in-frame clones here, not all; method: immunoSEQ multiplex PCR. The data contain nearly 110,000 clones, about 85% of them singletons. Alongside CTLA-4 blockade with ipilimumab, patients with chemo-refractory metastatic non-small-cell lung cancer received focal radiation. V gave up 4 bases and J gave up 6 bases, with 13 bases separating them. Per the germline V gene, CDR1 is LGHNA and CDR2 is YNFKEQ. The CDR3 extends over 14 amino acids. The source was peripheral blood, collected from a patient treated with radiotherapy plus ipilimumab. This clonotype originated in a human donor with non-small cell lung cancer that progressed on radiotherapy plus ipilimumab. Some clones in this sample may be carry-over from other donors' samples. This chain joins TRBV4-2 and TRBJ2-4, with D unresolved. The chain's CDR3 is CASSPTEGPNIQYF. CDR3 DNA: TGTGCCAGCAGCCCGACCGAAGGGCCAAACATTCAGTACTTC.